Below, 4 T cell receptor beta chains from the same sample are listed, as sequenced in a study of T cell changes during pregnancy in multiple sclerosis. Libraries were prepared by immunoSEQ multiplex PCR; TCRdb keeps only in-frame clonotypes and omits some of them. The sample carries 55,000 to 70,000 clones, about 89% recorded once. Sequencing was performed on peripheral blood, taken in the first trimester of pregnancy. Receptors were obtained from a female donor with multiple sclerosis, enrolled in a pregnancy study.

The chain combines TRBV5-1 with TRBJ1-1; TRBD1 matches 8 bases. In germline, CDR1 is SGHRS, CDR2 YFSETQ. The CDR3 has 14 residues. Losses at the gene ends were 2 bases for V and 8 bases for J; bases not matched to a gene: 8. CDR3 sequence: CASSLEQGVGEAFF. CDR3 bases: TGCGCCAGCAGCTTAGAACAGGGGGTAGGGGAAGCTTTCTTT.

This chain uses TRBV5-5 with TRBJ2-7; 7 bases map to TRBD1. Germline V lookup: CDR1 SGHKS, CDR2 YYEKEE (reference sequence). CDR3 length: 13 amino acids. V shed 4 bases, J shed 2 bases, and the junction held 3 bases outside the gene matches. For the CDR3, the DNA is TGTGCCAGCAGCCGACAGGGCACCTACGAGCAGTACTTC. Protein sequence: CASSRQGTYEQYF.

The chain joins TRBV6-1 to TRBJ2-2; D unclear. V shed 7 bases and J shed 6 bases, with 12 bases lying between them. This CDR3 has 13 amino acids. Germline values: CDR1 MNHNS, CDR2 SASEGT. In DNA form, the CDR3 reads TGTGCCAGCATGATTCTAACGTCCGGGGAGCTGTTTTTT. Translated, it gives CASMILTSGELFF.

A few counts support this clone. The chain uses TRBV5-5 and TRBJ2-2; 7 bases fit TRBD1. The germline CDR1 and CDR2 sequences are SGHKS and YYEKEE (reference sequence). The length of the CDR3 is 16 residues. V gave up 4 bases and J gave up 7 bases; unmatched junction bases: 13. The CDR3 DNA reads TGTGCCAGCAGCACCGGACAGGCCATCCTCCACGGGGAGCTGTTTTTT. It specifies CASSTGQAILHGELFF.